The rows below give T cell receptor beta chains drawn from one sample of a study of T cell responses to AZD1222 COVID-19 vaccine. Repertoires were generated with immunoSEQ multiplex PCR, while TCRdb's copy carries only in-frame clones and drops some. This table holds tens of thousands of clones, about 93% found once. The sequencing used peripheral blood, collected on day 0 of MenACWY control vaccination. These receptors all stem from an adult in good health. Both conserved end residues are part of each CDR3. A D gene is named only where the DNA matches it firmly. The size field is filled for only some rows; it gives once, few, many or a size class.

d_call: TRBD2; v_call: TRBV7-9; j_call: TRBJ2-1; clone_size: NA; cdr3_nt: TGTGCCAGCAGCGCGAGCGGGAGGGCCGGGGAGCAGTTCTTC; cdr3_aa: CASSASGRAGEQFF
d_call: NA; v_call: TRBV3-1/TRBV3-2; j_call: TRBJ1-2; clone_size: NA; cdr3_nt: TGTGCCAGCAGCCAAGATGGCCATGGCTACACCTTC; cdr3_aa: CASSQDGHGYTF
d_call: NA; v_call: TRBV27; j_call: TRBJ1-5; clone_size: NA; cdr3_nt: TGTGCCAGCAGTCCCACCCGGGGGTATAGCAATCAGCCCCAGCATTTT; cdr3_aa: CASSPTRGYSNQPQHF
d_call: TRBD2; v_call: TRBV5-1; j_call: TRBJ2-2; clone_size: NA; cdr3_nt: TGCGCCAGCAGCTTGGGCCCTGTGGTAGCGGGAGATACCGGGGAGCTGTTTTTT; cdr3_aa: CASSLGPVVAGDTGELFF
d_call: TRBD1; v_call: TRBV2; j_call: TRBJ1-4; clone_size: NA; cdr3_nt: TGTGCCAGCAGTGGACAGGGTCTGGAAAATGAAAAACTGTTTTTT; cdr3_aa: CASSGQGLENEKLFF
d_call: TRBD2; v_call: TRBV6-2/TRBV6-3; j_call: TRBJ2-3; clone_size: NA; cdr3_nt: TGTGCCAGCAGTTACTCGATGCAGCGGGGTCCTAGCACAGATACGCAGTATTTT; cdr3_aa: CASSYSMQRGPSTDTQYF
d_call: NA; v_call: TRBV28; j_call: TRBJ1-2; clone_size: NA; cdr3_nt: TGTGCCAGCAGTTCCGGACAGATTAACTATGGCTACACCTTC; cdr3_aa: CASSSGQINYGYTF
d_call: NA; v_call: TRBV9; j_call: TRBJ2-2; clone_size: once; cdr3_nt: TGTGCCAGCAGCGTAGCTGCGAACACCGGGGAGCTGTTTTTT; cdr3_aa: CASSVAANTGELFF
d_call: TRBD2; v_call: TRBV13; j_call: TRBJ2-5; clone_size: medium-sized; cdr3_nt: TGTGCCAGCAGCCCCACTAGCGGGAGGGGTCAAGAGACCCAGTACTTC; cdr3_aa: CASSPTSGRGQETQYF
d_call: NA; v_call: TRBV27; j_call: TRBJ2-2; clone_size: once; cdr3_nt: TGTGCCAGCAGTTTATCGCGGAGGACCTTGGGCACCGGGGAGCTGTTTTTT; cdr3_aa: CASSLSRRTLGTGELFF
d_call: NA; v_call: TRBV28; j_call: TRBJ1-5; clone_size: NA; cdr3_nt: TGTGCCAGCAAAACTGGGCAGACCAATCAGCCCCAGCATTTT; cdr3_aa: CASKTGQTNQPQHF
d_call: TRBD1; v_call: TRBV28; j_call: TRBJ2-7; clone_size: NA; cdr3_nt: TGTGCCAGCAGTTTAGGGACAGTAATCTCCTACGAGCAGTACTTC; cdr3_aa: CASSLGTVISYEQYF
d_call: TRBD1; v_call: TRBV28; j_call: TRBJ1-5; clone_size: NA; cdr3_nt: TGTGCCAGCAGTTTATCAACAGGGGGCCTCGATCAGCCCCAGCATTTT; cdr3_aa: CASSLSTGGLDQPQHF
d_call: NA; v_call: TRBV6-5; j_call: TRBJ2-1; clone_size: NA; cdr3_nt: TGTGCCAGCAGTCCTCAAAAAATAAACAATGAGCAGTTCTTC; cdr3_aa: CASSPQKINNEQFF